This section outlines one T cell receptor beta chain sequence together with its context. Its antigen remains undetermined. The input lacks base qualities; no much larger clone sits a single base away. Unstimulated Tregs (CD4+CD25+CD127-), CD4+ non-Tregs (CD4+CD25-), CD4 and CD8 cells were FACS-sorted from thawed PBMCs. Prior to Treg sorting, thawed PBMCs were rested overnight with 200 to 250 IU/ml IL-2 at 37 degrees C. Blood from healthy controls was obtained either as purchased buffy coats or from healthy volunteers. Healthy control blood was processed to PBMCs by Ficoll density gradient and cryopreserved, and patient PBMCs were collected before and after transplant. These data originate in a study of Tregs in tolerant kidney transplant recipients (dated by TCRdb to between 2019 and 2020). Study-wide context: TCRbeta sequencing was used in the study to identify donor-specific regulatory T cells before combined kidney and bone marrow transplantation, and the identified cells were then tracked after transplant. Several methods of expanding Tregs specific for an allogeneic donor were compared by TCRbeta repertoire sequencing in a few healthy controls.

Paper-wide results and their limitations: Although technical replication error seemed to be minimal, the question of biological reproducibility was not addressed directly. Expanding Tregs with activated donor B cells appeared to identify the most biologically relevant and donor-specific TCRbeta repertoire. Because only a small number of patients were included, the study had limitations, and the results will need to be validated in larger populations as well as under other immunosuppression protocols.

For TCRbeta CDR3 sequencing, genomic DNA was extracted from sorted cells using the QIAGEN DNeasy Blood and Tissue Kit. Through immunoSEQ, high-throughput TCRbeta CDR3 sequencing was done commercially, including PCR amplification with internal controls and bias correction. The study's processing was this. Unique productive TCRbeta sequences were defined by CDR3 nucleotide sequence where primers matched, otherwise by CDR3 amino acid sequence with Vbeta and Jbeta genes. As a correction for sorting error, sequences shared between sorted populations at a frequency ratio of 2:1 or less were discarded, and the remaining shared sequences were assigned to the higher population. Sequences were defined as donor-reactive when expanded at least 5-fold in CFSE-low cells versus unstimulated cells and present at a frequency of at least 0.01% in CFSE-low cells. Jensen-Shannon divergence calculated on the top 100 TCRbeta sequences ranked by frequency was used to measure repertoire divergence. When a sample had multiple sequencing runs, each run was corrected for sorting error separately and the runs were then pooled. The table was pulled from immuneACCESS by TCRdb, which kept in-frame rearrangements only. Such tables lose some clones; where checked, under half of the loss comes from unresolved V genes, and the rest has no known cause. The V and J calls and clone size come from that table; D and trimming were worked out from the DNA. The sample has approximately 43,000 clones on record, under 95% of them singletons. The ten largest clones take up about 0.63% of the sample.

The receptor's source is a human donor in good health. The sample consisted of Tregs from blood.

The CDR3 protein: CASSGGVLNTEAFF. The nucleotide sequence is given as TGCGCCAGCAGTGGAGGCGTACTTAACACTGAAGCTTTCTTT. This chain joins TRBV10-1 to TRBJ1-1; the D gene identity is not certain. The CDR3, cysteine through phenylalanine, is 14 amino acids long. The only DNA kept is the CDR3, 42 bases in frame from the first base. The V and J ends are trimmed by 4 bases and 2 bases, leaving 11 bases between them. The germline V gene (reference sequence) supplies CDR1 WNHNN and CDR2 SYGVQD.